A single sample is the source of the 17 T cell receptor beta chains below, sequenced in a study of T cell repertoires in cytomegalovirus infection. MiXCR, applied by TCRdb to the reads, yields one record per CDR3 protein. The data contain about 200,000 distinct CDR3 sequences, 8.5% to 10% of them singletons. Specimen: PBMCs. These receptors all stem from a human donor in good health (CMV status not recorded). Some clones in this sample may be carry-over from other donors' samples.

This clonotype was found many times. V gene TRBV28 combines with J gene TRBJ2-5; 10 nucleotides match TRBD1. This CDR3 comprises 14 residues. Trimming cost V 4 bases and J 3 bases; bases outside gene matches: 2. Per the germline V gene, CDR1 is MDHEN and CDR2 is SYDVKM. The CDR3 nucleotides read TGTGCCAGCAGTTGGACAGGGGGAGAAGAGACCCAGTACTTC. Encoded protein: CASSWTGGEETQYF.

This clonotype was counted only a few times. This chain links TRBV2 with TRBJ2-1; 8 bases are a match to TRBD1. Germline V gene sequence: CDR1 SNHLY, CDR2 FYNNEI. The length of the CDR3 is 14 residues. V gave up 5 bases and J gave up 9 bases; unmatched junction bases: 9. The CDR3 DNA reads as TGTGCCAGCAGTAAAGGACAGGGACTGGGTGAGCAGTTCTTC. Translation gives CASSKGQGLGEQFF.

The rearrangement uses TRBV5-1 and TRBJ2-3; 9 bases map to TRBD2. This CDR3 spans 15 amino acids. After removal of 5 bases from V and 3 bases from J, the junction contained 7 bases not matched to a gene. The V gene's germline CDR1 is SGHRS and CDR2 YFSETQ. The CDR3 reads CASSITGLATDTQYF. In DNA, the CDR3 is TGCGCCAGCAGTATAACCGGACTAGCGACAGATACGCAGTATTTT.

This clonotype was seen at least ten times. The chain is built from TRBV7-2 and TRBJ1-3, with TRBD1 as a possible D gene (6 bases). V was pared by 7 bases and J by 8 bases, with 18 bases between. Germline assignment: CDR1 SGHTA and CDR2 FQGNSA. The CDR3 totals 14 residues. CDR3 coding DNA: TGTGCCAGCAAAACCTCCCCGGGGGCTGACACCATATATTTT. It encodes CASKTSPGADTIYF.

This clonotype was detected only a few times. The chain carries TRBV12-3 or TRBV12-4 and TRBJ1-1; D perhaps matches TRBD1 (6 bases). V was clipped by 1 base and J by 5 bases, with 11 bases between them. CDR3 size: 14 residues. In nucleotides, the CDR3 is TGTGCCAGCAGTTTAGACAGGGATAGGACTGAAGCTTTCTTT. Protein sequence: CASSLDRDRTEAFF.

This clonotype was recorded many times. V usage is TRBV7-8 and J usage is TRBJ2-7; D unresolved. V dropped 1 base and J dropped 7 bases, with 14 bases sitting between them. CDR1 SGHVS and CDR2 FQNEAQ come from the germline V gene. The CDR3 has 14 amino acids. CDR3 nucleotides: TGTGCCAGCAGCTTAGTAGAGTCAAGGGTTGAGCAGTACTTC. Protein sequence: CASSLVESRVEQYF.

This clonotype was recorded a few times. J is TRBJ2-7 and V is TRBV7-4, with 15 bases aligning to TRBD2. With V trimmed by 5 bases and J by 2 bases, 16 bases remained unmatched. Germline CDR1 reads SGHVT; CDR2 reads SQSDAQ. The length of the CDR3 is 20 residues. CDR3 in amino acids: CASSTYLGLAGGVFPYEQYF. As DNA, the CDR3 is TGTGCCAGCAGCACCTACTTGGGACTAGCGGGAGGAGTGTTCCCCTACGAGCAGTACTTC.

In this sample, this clonotype turned up many times. The chain carries TRBV19 and TRBJ2-3; TRBD1 might be the D (6 bases). Germline CDR1 and CDR2: LNHDA and SQIVND (reference sequence). The CDR3 covers 14 residues. Trimming cost V 4 bases and J 4 bases, with 12 bases left between them. The CDR3 DNA follows: TGTGCCAGTAGTAAGAGGACAGAAGCAGATACGCAGTATTTT. Residues: CASSKRTEADTQYF.

In its sample, this clonotype was seen many times. V usage is TRBV28 and J usage is TRBJ1-6; D possibly corresponds to TRBD1 (5 bases). Trimming stripped 6 bases from V and 4 bases from J, with 22 bases between. This CDR3 spans 18 amino acids. The germline V gene encodes CDR1 MDHEN and CDR2 SYDVKM. CDR3 coding DNA: TGTGCCAGCAGCTTACCACCGGGACGTCAGTTGTATAATTCACCCCTCCACTTT. Its protein is CASSLPPGRQLYNSPLHF.

This clonotype was observed at least ten times. The chain combines TRBV7-8 with TRBJ2-6, with 8 bases fitting TRBD1. V lost 5 bases and J lost 0; bases outside the gene matches: 9. Germline-derived CDR1 and CDR2 are SGHVS and FQNEAQ. There are 18 residues in the CDR3. CDR3 sequence reads: CASSDRDRPISGANVLTF. In DNA, the CDR3 is TGTGCCAGCAGCGACCGGGACAGGCCTATCTCTGGGGCCAACGTCCTGACTTTC.

This clonotype came up a few times. At one end the junction does not follow the germline gene, possibly because of a read error. The chain links TRBV7-7 to TRBJ2-3, with TRBD2 as a possible D gene (5 bases). Germline V lookup: CDR1 SSHAT, CDR2 FNYEAQ (reference sequence). The CDR3 is made up of 17 amino acids. CDR3 amino acids: CASSYPVSGPSTDTQYF. CDR3 coding DNA: TGTGCTAGCAGCTACCCCGTGAGCGGTCCTAGCACAGATACGCAGTATTTT.

In this sample, this clonotype turned up many times. This chain joins TRBV28 and TRBJ2-1; a possible D gene is TRBD2 (5 bases). This CDR3 has 13 residues. V lost 7 bases to trimming and J lost 8 bases, with 15 bases between them. Per germline, CDR1 MDHEN and CDR2 SYDVKM. The CDR3 nucleotides read TGTGCCAGCATGCCTCGACTACTCTATGAGCAGTTCTTC. It translates to CASMPRLLYEQFF.

V gene TRBV5-4 combines with J gene TRBJ1-2, with D uncertain. Germline assignment: CDR1 SGHNT and CDR2 YYREEE (reference sequence). Trimming stripped 3 bases from V and 4 bases from J, with 16 bases between. The CDR3 length is 15 residues. CDR3 region: CASSSPRQQSYGYTF. In nucleotides, the CDR3 is TGTGCCAGCAGCTCCCCGCGGCAGCAATCCTATGGCTACACCTTC. Drawing the rest from reference TRBV5-4 and TRBJ1-2, the complete variable domain is ETGVTQSPTHLIKTRGQQVTLRCSSQSGHNTVSWYQQALGQGPQFIFQYYREEENGRGNFPPRFSGLQFPNYSSELNVNALELDDSALYLCASSSPRQQSYGYTFGSGTRLTVV.

J is TRBJ2-1 and V is TRBV7-2; the match to TRBD2 covers 7 bases. There are 17 residues in the CDR3. CDR1 and CDR2 (germline): SGHTA, FQGNSA. J lost 8 bases, V lost 3 bases, and 16 bases had no gene match. Written as DNA, the CDR3 is TGTGCCAGCAGCTTGGTAGCGGGTTATCAGAGAGGGGATGAGCAGTTCTTC. Its protein product is CASSLVAGYQRGDEQFF.

Only a few counts were recorded for this clonotype. The CDR3 sequence is CASSAGQYQPQHF. The CDR3 DNA sequence: TGCGCCAGCAGCGCAGGACAGTATCAGCCCCAGCATTTT. The chain uses TRBV5-1 and TRBJ1-5; possible D gene TRBD1, 6 bases. Germline V lookup: CDR1 SGHRS, CDR2 YFSETQ. V lost 4 bases and J 5 bases, leaving 10 bases between the germline ends. The CDR3 runs to 13 residues.

This clonotype has a count of ten or more. The rearrangement links TRBV7-2 to TRBJ2-3, with TRBD1 matching over 8 bases. Germline CDR1 is SGHTA and CDR2 is FQGNSA. The CDR3 is 17 residues long. V lost 3 bases, J lost 9 bases, and 17 bases stayed unmatched. Written as DNA, the CDR3 is TGTGCCAGCAGCTTGCTACCGGGGACAGGTACAGGAGTCACGCAGTATTTT. Translating it yields CASSLLPGTGTGVTQYF.

The rearrangement uses TRBV29-1 and TRBJ2-3; tentatively, D is TRBD1 (5 bases). V gave up 7 bases and J gave up 2 bases, with 10 bases separating them. The germline V gene encodes CDR1 SQVTM and CDR2 ANQGSEA. The CDR3 has 12 residues. The CDR3 sequence: CSAGAFTDTQYF. Written as DNA, the CDR3 is TGCAGCGCTGGGGCCTTCACAGATACGCAGTATTTT.